Listed below are T cell receptor beta chains from one sample, sequenced in a study of OX40 agonist ivuxolimab in advanced cancers. Here immunoSEQ multiplex PCR was the method, and the copy in TCRdb shows in-frame clones only, minus some. Of over 80,000 clones in the sample, about four fifths were seen once. The sample here was CD4+ or CD8+ T cells sorted from blood, taken in a trial of the OX40 agonist ivuxolimab. The source of these receptors is an adult with an advanced solid tumor such as melanoma, head and neck, liver or kidney cancer. CDR3s include the opening cysteine and the closing phenylalanine or tryptophan. Fields, in order: D gene, V gene, clone size, J gene, CDR3 DNA, CDR3 protein. D genes are given only for firm matches. Clone size appears in some rows only: once, few, many, or a class for an expanded clone.

>TRBD1|TRBV9|NA|TRBJ2-7
TGTGCCAGCAGCCCAGGGACAGGGGGCGGGTACGAGCAGTACTTC
CASSPGTGGGYEQYF
>NA|TRBV18|NA|TRBJ2-7
TGTGCCAGCTCACCGGACTACTACGAGCAGTACTTC
CASSPDYYEQYF
>TRBD1|TRBV6-1|NA|TRBJ2-3
TGTGCCAGCAATGTGGGACAGGGGCAAGATACGCAGTATTTT
CASNVGQGQDTQYF
>NA|TRBV6-6|NA|TRBJ1-1
TGTGCCAGCAGTGAGCAGGTAACGACGGCTTTCTTT
CASSEQVTTAFF
>NA|TRBV5-6|NA|TRBJ2-7
TGTGCCAGCAGCTTGGTTGGGGGGCCGTCTTTGTACGAGCAGTACTTC
CASSLVGGPSLYEQYF
>NA|TRBV19|few|TRBJ1-6
TGTGCCAGTATGGACACTTTTAATTCACCCCTCCACTTT
CASMDTFNSPLHF
>NA|TRBV5-1|NA|TRBJ2-6
TGCGCCAGCAAGGAATTCGCCGGGGCCAACGTCCTGACTTTC
CASKEFAGANVLTF
>NA|TRBV4-2|NA|TRBJ1-4
TGTGCCAGCAGCCAAGAGAGGGCAGAAAAACTGTTTTTT
CASSQERAEKLFF
>NA|TRBV9|once|TRBJ2-2
TGTGCCAGCAGCCGCGTGGTTCGAAGCCGCTCCGGGGAGCTGTTTTTT
CASSRVVRSRSGELFF
>TRBD2|TRBV5-8|once|TRBJ2-1
TGTGCCAGCAGCTCAGAGCGGGGGTGGTCGGAGCAGTTCTTC
CASSSERGWSEQFF
>TRBD2|TRBV12-5|NA|TRBJ2-1
TGTGCTAGTGGTTTTTTGCGGGAGAAACGGTTCTTC
CASGFLREKRFF
>TRBD2|TRBV19|NA|TRBJ2-3
TGTGCCAGTTCCCTGACTAGCGGGGAGCTCGATACGCAGTATTTT
CASSLTSGELDTQYF
>NA|TRBV7-9|NA|TRBJ1-4
TGTGCCAGCAGTTCACAGGTGGGAAGTCGGAGCACTAATGAAAAACTGTTTTTT
CASSSQVGSRSTNEKLFF
>NA|TRBV9|NA|TRBJ2-3
TGTGCCAGCAGCGTAGCTGTGGGTGCTCAGGATACGCAGTATTTT
CASSVAVGAQDTQYF
>NA|TRBV29-1|NA|TRBJ2-3
TGCAGCGTTGACGGCGCCTATACGCAGTATTTT
CSVDGAYTQYF
>NA|TRBV29-1|NA|TRBJ1-3
TGCAGCGTTGTGAGAGAAAACACCATATATTTT
CSVVRENTIYF
>TRBD1|TRBV7-2|NA|TRBJ2-6
TGTGCCAGCAGCTTAAGGGGGCCTGGCGGGGCCAACGTCCTGACTTTC
CASSLRGPGGANVLTF
>NA|TRBV29-1|NA|TRBJ2-7
TGCAGCGTTGAAGTAATGGCAGGTATCTCCTACGAGCAGTACTTC
CSVEVMAGISYEQYF
>NA|TRBV20-1|NA|TRBJ2-1
TGCAGTGCTTCGAGGACTGCCCAGTTCTTC
CSASRTAQFF
>TRBD1|TRBV4-2|few|TRBJ1-5
TGTGCCAGCAGCCAAGGCGGACAGGGGAATCAGCCCCAGCATTTT
CASSQGGQGNQPQHF
>NA|TRBV6-4|NA|TRBJ2-1
TGTGCCAGCAGTGACTTCCAGGGGTCCCCCTACAATGAGCAGTTCTTC
CASSDFQGSPYNEQFF
>NA|TRBV5-5|NA|TRBJ1-5
TGTGCCAGCAGCTTGGACAGGGCTGGTCAGCCCCAGCATTTT
CASSLDRAGQPQHF
>NA|TRBV4-3|NA|TRBJ1-1
TGCGCCAGCAGCCCCCGGTTGGGGTACACTGAAGCTTTCTTT
CASSPRLGYTEAFF
>TRBD1|TRBV19|NA|TRBJ1-1
TGTGCCAGTAGTATATGGACAGGGATGAACACTGAAGCTTTCTTT
CASSIWTGMNTEAFF
>NA|TRBV6-1|once|TRBJ2-3
TGTGCCAGCACGGGGGTATGGGGGTCAGATACGCAGTATTTT
CASTGVWGSDTQYF
>NA|TRBV27|NA|TRBJ2-1
TGTGCCAGCAGTAAGGCTCGCGTCGATCGGGGCGAGCAGTTCTTC
CASSKARVDRGEQFF
>NA|TRBV6-5|NA|TRBJ2-1
TGTGCCAGCAGTTACTTGATGGAGGGGGCGGGTGAGCAGTTCTTC
CASSYLMEGAGEQFF
>TRBD2|TRBV10-3|NA|TRBJ2-4
TGTGCCATCAGTGAGTCTGCTAGCGGGAGCCTCAACATTCAGTACTTC
CAISESASGSLNIQYF
>TRBD1|TRBV11-1|NA|TRBJ2-7
TGTGCCAGCAGCTCCGGGACAGGGTTAGTTTCCTACGAGCAGTACTTC
CASSSGTGLVSYEQYF